The sequence of this T cell receptor (beta chain) was determined in a study of CD8+ T cells in alopecia areata. The wider study: For 6 to 18 months, tofacitinib was taken, and 6 months off drug followed. General study findings and limits: Clonality in the scalp and expanded CD8+ clones ranked among the top 100 were significantly decreased by tofacitinib. There was only one nonresponder, so it was unclear how baseline CD8+ expansion relates to response.

Points on this clone: Antigen: not known.

The sequencing template was cDNA reverse transcribed from extracted RNA. Produced via immunoSEQ multiplex PCR; TCRdb's table is partial and in-frame only. This sample has about 210,000 clones, with about 40% found just once. Documented treatment: oral pan-JAK inhibitor, 5-10 mg twice daily. The sample here was CD4+ T cells sorted from blood, taken at approximately week 37, from a patient treated with tofacitinib. The origin of this receptor is a human donor with alopecia areata.

CDR3 region: CASSPGTAIGETQYF. DNA for the CDR3: TGTGCCAGCAGTCCGGGAACTGCTATTGGCGAGACCCAGTACTTC. The chain combines TRBV27 with TRBJ2-5; D might be TRBD2 (5 bases). The germline V gene has CDR1 MNHEY and CDR2 SMNVEV (reference sequence). V gave up 5 bases and J gave up 5 bases, with 18 bases separating them. The CDR3 length is 15 residues.